This TCR beta chain was captured by sequencing in a study of OX40 agonist ivuxolimab in advanced cancers. The repertoire was sequenced with immunoSEQ multiplex PCR; TCRdb's copy has only in-frame clones and lacks some. This sample has approximately 82,000 clones, with around 84% found just once. Comment on this clone: As yet, its antigen is unknown.

Study-wide points: Which antigen the expanded peripheral T cells recognized is unknown. Some patients who did not respond also had low normalized T-cell clonal expansion.

The sequence derives from an adult with an advanced solid tumor such as melanoma, head and neck, liver or kidney cancer. Source: CD4+ or CD8+ T cells sorted from blood, taken in a trial of the OX40 agonist ivuxolimab.

The CDR3 spells CAIGRGTSGGGDTQYF. CDR3 nucleotides: TGTGCCATCGGAAGAGGGACTAGCGGGGGGGGAGATACGCAGTATTTT. This chain uses TRBV10-3 with TRBJ2-3; 16 bases align to TRBD2. This CDR3 contains 16 residues. With 8 bases clipped from V and 5 bases from J, the junction kept 7 bases outside the gene matches. CDR1 and CDR2 (germline): ENHRY, SYGVKD.